A single sample is the source of the 25 T cell receptor beta chains below, sequenced in a study of PD-1 blockade in mismatch repair-deficient tumors (dated by TCRdb to the late 2010s). The library was generated by the immunoSEQ multiplex PCR assay. Drawn from immuneACCESS, this table holds only the in-frame rearrangements with V and J called that TCRdb kept. Clones are partly lost; checked studies trace under half to an unresolved V gene and leave the rest unexplained. For this sample there are about 21,000 clones; roughly 81% appear just once. The top ten constitute approximately 17% of the sample. Source: peripheral blood, taken 2 weeks after starting pembrolizumab. These receptors came from an adult with mismatch repair-deficient cancer.

Written as DNA, the CDR3 is TGTGCTAGTGGCACGACTAGCGGGAGGGCCCCATCACAGTTCTTC. Protein sequence: CASGTTSGRAPSQFF. This chain uses TRBV12-5 with TRBJ2-1, with 14 bases fitting TRBD2. This CDR3 spans 15 amino acids. Germline V CDR1 and CDR2: LGHNT, FRNRAP. The V segment lost 6 bases and the J segment 13 bases; nucleotides outside the gene matches: 11.

The chain recombines TRBV30 with TRBJ2-1; perhaps TRBD2 as D (6 bases). V was trimmed by 5 bases and J by 7 bases, leaving 9 bases between them. The CDR3 length is 11 residues. The V gene's germline CDR1 is GTSNPN and CDR2 SVGIG (reference sequence). CDR3 coding DNA: TGTGCCTGGGAACGGGGGAATGAGCAGTTCTTC. This translates into CAWERGNEQFF.

This clone came up once. V and J are TRBV11-2 and TRBJ2-3, with D possibly TRBD2 on 6 matching bases. The ends were cut back, 3 bases at V and 6 bases at J, with 22 bases in the middle. CDR1 is SGHAT and CDR2 is FQNNGV in the germline V gene. CDR3 length equals 17 residues. CDR3 residues: CASSLGGVTGVWDTQYF. The CDR3 DNA is TGTGCCAGCAGCTTGGGTGGAGTGACGGGAGTGTGGGATACGCAGTATTTT.

The CDR3 loop is CAWSVLVDTQYF. DNA of the CDR3: TGTGCCTGGAGTGTACTGGTGGATACGCAGTATTTT. The chain links TRBV30 to TRBJ2-3; D is ambiguous. The V gene's germline CDR1 is GTSNPN and CDR2 SVGIG (reference sequence). The CDR3 is 12 residues long. V lost 0 bases and J 6 bases, leaving 7 bases between the germline ends.

This clone was seen only once. The rearrangement uses TRBV18 and TRBJ2-2; D tentatively reads TRBD1 or TRBD2 (5 bases each). The germline CDR1 and CDR2 sequences are KGHSH and LQKENI. CDR3 length: 13 residues. V lost 2 bases and J lost 5, with 6 bases in between. CDR3 coding DNA: TGTGCCAGCTCACCAGGGGGTACCGGGGAGCTGTTTTTT. This encodes CASSPGGTGELFF.

The genes are TRBV6-6 and TRBJ1-3; D may be TRBD1 (5 bases). V shed 6 bases and J shed 5 bases, with 14 bases lying between them. This CDR3 region has 14 residues. Germline V gives CDR1 MNHNY, CDR2 SVGAGI (reference sequence). CDR3 in DNA: TGTGCCAGCAGAGGGACCAGGGCGCGAAACACCATATATTTT. Protein product: CASRGTRARNTIYF.

The gene calls are TRBV2 and TRBJ1-2; D may be TRBD1 (5 bases). CDR3 size: 11 residues. Germline values: CDR1 SNHLY, CDR2 FYNNEI. With 6 bases removed from V and 5 bases from J, the gap between germline ends came to 7 bases. Written as DNA, the CDR3 is TGTGCCAGCAGACAGGCGTATGGCTACACCTTC. This translates into CASRQAYGYTF.

The J gene is TRBJ2-7, the V gene TRBV6-6, with 7 bases aligning to TRBD1. Germline V gene lookup returns CDR1 MNHNY and CDR2 SVGAGI (reference sequence). The CDR3 has 14 residues. J lost 0 bases, V lost 6 bases, and 5 bases had no gene match. The CDR3 bases are TGTGCCAGCAGACGACAGGGCGACTCCTACGAGCAGTACTTC. Residues: CASRRQGDSYEQYF.

The table lists this clone with a few counts. The gene calls are TRBV7-2 and TRBJ1-4; 8 nucleotides agree with TRBD1. CDR3 length: 14 amino acids. Germline V gives CDR1 SGHTA, CDR2 FQGNSA. The V segment lost 3 bases and the J segment 5 bases; nucleotides outside the gene matches: 2. The CDR3 reads CASSFQGANEKLFF. The CDR3 region has the DNA TGTGCCAGCAGCTTCCAGGGGGCAAATGAAAAACTGTTTTTT.

This clone has only one observation. The chain uses TRBV2 and TRBJ2-7; TRBD1 might be the D (7 bases). The CDR3 extends over 15 amino acids. V was shortened by 3 bases and J by 4 bases, with 16 bases between the two germline ends. The germline gives CDR1 SNHLY, CDR2 FYNNEI. The CDR3 coding sequence is TGTGCCAGCAGTGAGGAGGGGGCCCACCTTTACGAGCAGTACTTC. Protein product: CASSEEGAHLYEQYF.

This chain links TRBV11-3 with TRBJ2-5; no clear D. CDR3 length: 11 residues. V lost 5 bases and J 2 bases, leaving 3 bases between the germline ends. Looked up from germline, CDR1 is SGHNT and CDR2 is YENEEA. CDR3 sequence: CASSAQETQYF. The CDR3 DNA sequence: TGTGCCAGCAGCGCTCAAGAGACCCAGTACTTC.

The chain has TRBV6-5 and TRBJ1-3, with 7 positions matching TRBD1. CDR1 is MNHEY, CDR2 SVGAGI, per germline. This CDR3 has 15 amino acids. V gave up 4 bases and J gave up 4 bases; unmatched junction bases: 7. The CDR3 sequence is CASSLGGQRGNTIYF. CDR3 DNA: TGTGCCAGCAGTTTAGGGGGACAGCGAGGAAACACCATATATTTT.

This chain joins TRBV28 and TRBJ2-3; 12 bases agree with TRBD2. The V gene end was trimmed by 3 bases and the J gene end by 7 bases; junction bases not matched to a gene: 17. The CDR3 covers 19 residues. CDR1 is MDHEN, CDR2 SYDVKM, per germline. The CDR3 region is CASSLTGALAGGVRYTQYF. In DNA, the CDR3 is TGTGCCAGCAGTTTGACAGGGGCGCTAGCGGGAGGGGTCAGGTATACGCAGTATTTT.

V is TRBV6-5 and J is TRBJ1-5, with D possibly being TRBD1 (5 bases). V lost 4 bases to trimming and J lost 6 bases, with 16 bases between them. The CDR3 sequence is 15 residues long. Per the germline V gene, CDR1 is MNHEY and CDR2 is SVGAGI. The CDR3: CASSSAGSVSQPQHF. The CDR3 DNA is TGTGCCAGCAGTTCAGCAGGGTCGGTGAGTCAGCCCCAGCATTTT.

The chain uses TRBV27 and TRBJ2-1; D ambiguous. Germline-derived CDR1 and CDR2 are MNHEY and SMNVEV (reference sequence). V lost 6 bases and J 7 bases, leaving 19 bases between the germline ends. This CDR3 spans 15 amino acids. The CDR3 sequence: CASSRREVIMNEQFF. CDR3 sequence (DNA): TGTGCCAGCAGCCGCAGAGAAGTGATCATGAATGAGCAGTTCTTC.

The chain combines TRBV19 with TRBJ2-6, with 7 nucleotides matching TRBD1. Trimming removed 4 bases from V and 4 bases from J; junction bases left unmatched: 7. The CDR3 sequence is 16 residues long. Germline CDR1 reads LNHDA; CDR2 reads SQIVND (reference sequence). The CDR3 is CASSRRQGSGANVLTF. Here the CDR3 DNA reads TGTGCCAGTAGTAGGCGACAGGGATCAGGGGCCAACGTCCTGACTTTC.

The chain couples TRBV30 to TRBJ2-6; unclear D gene. The CDR3 length is 17 residues. The germline V and J ends were trimmed by 2 bases and 4 bases, with 18 bases remaining between them. The germline V gene has CDR1 GTSNPN and CDR2 SVGIG (reference sequence). The CDR3 reads CAWSPWPAPLGANVLTF. The CDR3 DNA follows: TGTGCCTGGAGTCCCTGGCCAGCCCCTCTGGGGGCCAACGTCCTGACTTTC.

The chain carries TRBV10-2 and TRBJ2-1, with D unresolved. CDR1 and CDR2 (germline): WSHSY, SAAADI. There are 15 residues in the CDR3. Deletions cut 3 bases from V and 1 base from J, with 10 bases between. Here the CDR3 reads CASSDTGESYNEQFF. The CDR3 DNA follows: TGCGCCAGCAGTGATACCGGAGAATCCTACAATGAGCAGTTCTTC.

The CDR3 here is CASSQEWAGEVDTQYF. DNA of the CDR3: TGCGCCAGCAGCCAAGAATGGGCGGGAGAAGTAGATACGCAGTATTTT. The chain combines TRBV4-3 with TRBJ2-3, with TRBD2 identical over 7 bases. Per the germline V gene, CDR1 is LGHNA and CDR2 is YSLEER. J gave up 5 bases and V 0 bases, and 8 bases lay outside the gene matches. The CDR3 is 16 residues long.

The rearrangement joins TRBV4-1 to TRBJ2-1; D may be TRBD1 (6 bases). V was shortened by 3 bases and J by 1 base, with 19 bases between the two germline ends. The CDR3 spans 18 residues. The V gene's germline CDR1 is MGHRA and CDR2 YSYEKL. The CDR3 nucleotides read TGCGCCAGCAGCCATGCCCAGGGGAAAACCGGTTCCTACAATGAGCAGTTCTTC. Protein: CASSHAQGKTGSYNEQFF.

This chain joins TRBV7-9 and TRBJ2-2; tentatively, D is TRBD2 (5 bases). Germline V gene data show CDR1 as SEHNR and CDR2 as FQNEAQ (reference sequence). The CDR3 has 15 residues. V dropped 5 bases and J dropped 4 bases, with 14 bases sitting between them. The CDR3 DNA reads TGTGCCAGCAGCGACCCCGGGAAGCGCACCGGGGAGCTGTTTTTT. Its protein product is CASSDPGKRTGELFF.

The chain recombines TRBV11-2 with TRBJ2-3; D unresolved. From germline, CDR1 is SGHAT and CDR2 FQNNGV. This CDR3 contains 17 residues. With 1 base removed from V and 0 bases from J, the gap between germline ends came to 14 bases. CDR3 protein: CASSLVLQSPSTDTQYF. Written as DNA, the CDR3 is TGTGCCAGCAGCTTAGTCTTACAGTCCCCTAGCACAGATACGCAGTATTTT.

The chain carries TRBV27 and TRBJ2-7; 14 bases fit TRBD2. This CDR3 comprises 15 residues. CDR1 is MNHEY and CDR2 is SMNVEV in the germline V gene (reference sequence). Trimming cost V 5 bases and J 5 bases; bases outside gene matches: 5. The CDR3 sequence is CASSLTGLAGDEQYF. CDR3 nucleotide sequence: TGTGCCAGCAGTCTAACGGGACTAGCGGGAGACGAGCAGTACTTC.

The chain has TRBV18 and TRBJ1-5; D remains ambiguous. This CDR3 is built from 12 residues. CDR1 and CDR2 (germline): KGHSH, LQKENI. Trimming cost V 3 bases and J 8 bases, with 8 bases left between them. The CDR3 spells CASSPGPKPQHF. DNA for the CDR3: TGTGCCAGCTCACCCGGCCCGAAGCCCCAGCATTTT. Together with reference TRBV18 and TRBJ1-5, the CDR3 gives the full variable domain: NAGVMQNPRHLVRRRGQEARLRCSPMKGHSHVYWYRQLPEEGLKFMVYLQKENIIDESGMPKERFSAEFPKEGPSILRIQQVVRGDSAAYFCASSPGPKPQHFGDGTRLSIL.

Remarks on this clone: The same CDR3 also results from other DNA sequences found in this sample. V usage is TRBV19 and J usage is TRBJ1-5, with D unclear. This CDR3 is 15 amino acids long. Germline CDR1 reads LNHDA; CDR2 reads SQIVND (reference sequence). With 2 bases removed from V and 3 bases from J, the gap between germline ends came to 11 bases. CDR3 region: CASSIILQANQPQHF. In nucleotides, the CDR3 is TGTGCCAGTAGTATAATTCTCCAGGCCAATCAGCCCCAGCATTTT.